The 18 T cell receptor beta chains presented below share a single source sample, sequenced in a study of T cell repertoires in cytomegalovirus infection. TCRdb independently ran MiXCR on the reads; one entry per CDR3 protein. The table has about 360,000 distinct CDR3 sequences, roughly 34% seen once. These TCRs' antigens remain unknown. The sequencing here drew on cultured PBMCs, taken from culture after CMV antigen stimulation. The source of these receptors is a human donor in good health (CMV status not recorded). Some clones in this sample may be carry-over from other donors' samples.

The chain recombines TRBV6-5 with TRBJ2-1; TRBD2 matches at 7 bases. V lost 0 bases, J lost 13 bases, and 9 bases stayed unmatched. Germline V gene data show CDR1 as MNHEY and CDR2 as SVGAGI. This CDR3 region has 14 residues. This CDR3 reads CASSYSREGPPQFF. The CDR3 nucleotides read TGTGCCAGCAGTTACTCCAGGGAGGGCCCCCCCCAGTTCTTC.

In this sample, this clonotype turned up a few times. CDR3 in DNA: TGTGCCAGCAGCGAGGGACTTCGGAGTGAGCAGTTCTTC. This sequence encodes CASSEGLRSEQFF. The rearrangement uses TRBV14 and TRBJ2-1; the D gene is possibly TRBD2 (6 bases). This CDR3 region has 13 residues. V shed 5 bases and J shed 9 bases, with 14 bases lying between them. Germline lookup yields CDR1 SGHDN and CDR2 FVKESK.

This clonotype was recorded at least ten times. CDR3 bases: TGTGCCAGCAGCTTAGATCCTGACTACGAGCAGTTCTTC. Protein sequence: CASSLDPDYEQFF. The V call is TRBV11-2, the J call TRBJ2-1, with D possibly being TRBD2 (5 bases). Germline CDR1 SGHAT, CDR2 FQNNGV. Deletions cut 0 bases from V and 10 bases from J, with 10 bases between. This CDR3 contains 13 residues.

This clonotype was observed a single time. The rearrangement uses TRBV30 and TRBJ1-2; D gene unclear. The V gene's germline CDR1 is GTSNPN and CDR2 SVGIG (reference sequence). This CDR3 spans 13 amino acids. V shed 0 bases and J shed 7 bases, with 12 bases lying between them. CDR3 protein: CAWSVTGRSGYTF. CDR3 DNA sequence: TGTGCCTGGAGTGTAACGGGGAGGTCTGGCTACACCTTC.

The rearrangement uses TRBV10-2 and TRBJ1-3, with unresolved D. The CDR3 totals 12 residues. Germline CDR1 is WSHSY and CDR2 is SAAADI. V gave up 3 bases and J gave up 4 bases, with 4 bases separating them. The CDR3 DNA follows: TGCGCCAGCAGTGACGTCGGAAACACCATATATTTT. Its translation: CASSDVGNTIYF.

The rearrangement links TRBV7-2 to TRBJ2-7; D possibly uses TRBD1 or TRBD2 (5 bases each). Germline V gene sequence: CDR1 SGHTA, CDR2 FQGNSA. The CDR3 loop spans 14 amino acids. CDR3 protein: CVSSLDGATYEQYV. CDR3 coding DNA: TGTGTCAGCAGCTTAGACGGGGCCACCTACGAGCAGTACGTC.

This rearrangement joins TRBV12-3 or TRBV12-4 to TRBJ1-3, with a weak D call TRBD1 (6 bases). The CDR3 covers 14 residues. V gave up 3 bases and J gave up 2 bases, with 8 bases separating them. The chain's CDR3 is CASSFRGPGNTIYF. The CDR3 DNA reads TGTGCCAGCAGTTTCAGGGGCCCTGGAAACACCATATATTTT.

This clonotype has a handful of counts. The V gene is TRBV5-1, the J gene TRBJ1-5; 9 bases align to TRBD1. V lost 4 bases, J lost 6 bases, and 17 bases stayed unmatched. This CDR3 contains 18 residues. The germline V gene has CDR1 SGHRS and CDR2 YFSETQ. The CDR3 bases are TGCGCCAGCAGCCATCCGAAAGACGGGACAGGGAGAAGTCAGCCCCAGCATTTT. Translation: CASSHPKDGTGRSQPQHF.

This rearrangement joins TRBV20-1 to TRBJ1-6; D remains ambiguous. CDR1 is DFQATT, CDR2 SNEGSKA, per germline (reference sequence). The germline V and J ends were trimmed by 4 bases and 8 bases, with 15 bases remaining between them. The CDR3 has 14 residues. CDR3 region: CSAKDQKTYSPLHF. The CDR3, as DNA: TGCAGTGCTAAGGATCAGAAGACCTATTCACCCCTCCACTTT.

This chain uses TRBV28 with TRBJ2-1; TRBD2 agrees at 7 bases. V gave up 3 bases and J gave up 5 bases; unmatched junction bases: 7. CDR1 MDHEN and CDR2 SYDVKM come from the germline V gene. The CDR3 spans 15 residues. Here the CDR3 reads CASSFASGPDNEQFF. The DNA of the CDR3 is TGTGCCAGCAGTTTCGCTAGCGGACCAGACAATGAGCAGTTCTTC.

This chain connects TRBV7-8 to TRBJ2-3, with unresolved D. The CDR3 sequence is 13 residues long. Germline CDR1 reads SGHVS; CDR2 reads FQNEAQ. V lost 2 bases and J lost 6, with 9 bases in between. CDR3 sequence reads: CASSLISSDTQYF. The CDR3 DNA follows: TGTGCCAGCAGCTTAATCTCCTCCGATACGCAGTATTTT.

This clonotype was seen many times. CDR3 DNA: TGTGCCAGCAGTGAGGAGCAGGGGCCCCTCGAGCAGTACTTC. It is translated as CASSEEQGPLEQYF. The genes are TRBV2 and TRBJ2-7; D may be TRBD1 (6 bases). Germline V gene sequence: CDR1 SNHLY, CDR2 FYNNEI. Trimming left V 3 bases short and J 6 bases short, with 15 bases between. The CDR3 covers 14 residues.

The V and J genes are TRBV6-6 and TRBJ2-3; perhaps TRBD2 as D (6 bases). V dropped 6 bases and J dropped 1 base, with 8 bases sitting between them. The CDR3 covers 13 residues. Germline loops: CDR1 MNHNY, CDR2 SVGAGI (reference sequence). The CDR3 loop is CASRGLRTDTQYF. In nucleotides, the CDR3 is TGTGCCAGCAGAGGACTACGCACAGATACGCAGTATTTT.

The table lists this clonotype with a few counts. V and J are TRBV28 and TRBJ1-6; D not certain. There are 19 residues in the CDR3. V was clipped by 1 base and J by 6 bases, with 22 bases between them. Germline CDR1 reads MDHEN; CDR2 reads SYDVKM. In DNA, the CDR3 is TGTGCCAGCAGTTTATATCGGTTGCCGCGTGTAGCCATTAATTCACCCCTCCACTTT. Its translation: CASSLYRLPRVAINSPLHF.

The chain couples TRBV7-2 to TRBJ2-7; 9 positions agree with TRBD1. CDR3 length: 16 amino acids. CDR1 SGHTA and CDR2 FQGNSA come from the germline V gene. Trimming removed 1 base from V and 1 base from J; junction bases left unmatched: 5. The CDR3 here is CASSLDSQGASYEQYF. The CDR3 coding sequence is TGTGCCAGCAGCTTAGATTCACAGGGGGCTTCCTACGAGCAGTACTTC.

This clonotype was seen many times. CDR3 amino acids: CASSRTSGSVEQFF. The DNA for the CDR3 is TGTGCCAGCAGCCGGACTAGCGGGAGTGTTGAGCAGTTCTTC. The chain uses TRBV7-2 and TRBJ2-1; TRBD2 matches 13 bases. Germline CDR1 SGHTA, CDR2 FQGNSA. This CDR3 has 14 residues. Losses at the gene ends were 5 bases for V and 9 bases for J; bases not matched to a gene: 4.

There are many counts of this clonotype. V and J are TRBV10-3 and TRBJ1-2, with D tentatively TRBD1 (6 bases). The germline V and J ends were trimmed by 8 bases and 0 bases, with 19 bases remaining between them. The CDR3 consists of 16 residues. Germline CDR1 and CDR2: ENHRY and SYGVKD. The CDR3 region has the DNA TGTGCCATCTCAAGAACAGGGATAGAACCTAACTATGGCTACACCTTC. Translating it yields CAISRTGIEPNYGYTF.

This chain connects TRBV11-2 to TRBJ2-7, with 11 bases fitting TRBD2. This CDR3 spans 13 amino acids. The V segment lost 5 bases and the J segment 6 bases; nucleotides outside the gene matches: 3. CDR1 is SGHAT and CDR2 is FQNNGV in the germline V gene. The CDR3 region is CASSTSGGLEQYF. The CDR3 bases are TGTGCCAGCAGCACTAGCGGGGGCCTCGAGCAGTACTTC.